This T cell receptor (beta chain) was observed in a study of human T cells and chemical hapten exposure (dated by TCRdb to about 2021). A note on the overall study: For sensitization, 2% DPC in acetone was applied to a 2 cm by 2 cm area of upper inner arm skin. Patients additionally received weekly therapeutic DPC doses to the scalp throughout the approximately 24-week study period. Patch testing was done on the upper back using Finn chambers containing 0.01% DPC, and results were scored after 6 days according to International Contact Dermatitis Research Group standards. Alopecia areata with under or over 50% scalp involvement, alopecia totalis and alopecia universalis were represented in the patient cohort, which was mostly female. Libraries were pooled for sequencing, and variation in per-sample TCR yields was attributed mainly to small differences in library volumes within the pool. The study tracked peripheral blood TCR repertoire changes in vivo during primary and secondary sensitization to the hapten diphenylcyclopropenone (DPC) in alopecia patients. Patient blood was sampled pre-sensitization (week 0) and at 2, 6 and about 24 weeks after DPC sensitization. Blood for TCR sequencing was provided by twenty-nine alopecia patients at one to four time points (pre-sensitization, 2, 6 and 24 weeks).

Clipping removes 7 bases from V and 5 bases from J, with 7 as the unmatched junction base count. Including the terminal cysteine and phenylalanine, the CDR3 comprises 15 residues. Left in the record is the CDR3 DNA by itself, 45 bases read in frame from the first base. The CDR1 and CDR2 encoded by the germline V gene are SNHLY and FYNNEI. Notes on this clonotype: Its recognized antigen is unknown. No clone much larger than this one lies a single base away; base qualities are absent.

This specimen's time point label, per the study, means: patch test 3, about 24 weeks after DPC sensitization. Interpreted using the paper, the treatment or condition label stands for: therapeutic diphenylcyclopropenone sensitization with weekly scalp DPC. At every patch-test visit, the blood draw took place before the patch test was put on. Patients were eligible if aged 18 to 70, diagnosed with alopecia and judged suitable for DPC therapy, and pregnant patients were excluded. Total RNA was isolated from unfractionated whole blood collected in Tempus Blood RNA tubes. Library construction relied on RACE. Data came from a NextSeq 500. Library preparation attached unique molecular identifiers to individual cDNA molecules for quantitative, reproducible TCR counting. From each blood RNA sample, both TCR alpha and TCR beta chains were sequenced. Concerning the study's data processing: The median number of TCRs per sample was approximately 98,000, ranging from about 20,000 to 750,000. V, J and CDR3 annotation of the TCR reads was carried out using the Decombinator software suite. For PS versus PT1 abundance plots, all samples were subsampled to the same number of TCRs (28,000). Expanded TCRs were defined as absent before sensitization and observed at least eight times at the 2-week time point. TCRdb handled the public reads itself, with Q25 trimming in fastp and clone calling in MiXCR, and kept productive beta chains. Every entry covers one CDR3 protein and lists the most common genes and DNA from its rows. The V and J calls reflect TCRdb's pipeline rather than the authors' work. Across this sample there are over 100,000 distinct CDR3 sequences, with over 9% seen only once. Of the sample, 2% to 2.5% is held by the ten largest clones.

What the research found in general, with its limitations: Repeated subsampling changed both the strength of the expansion versus patch-test correlation and the threshold at which that correlation became significant. Significantly more large CDR3 similarity clusters were formed by expanded TCRs than by pre-sensitization or healthy control sets, consistent with antigen-driven responses. Patch test score correlated positively with the number of PT1 expanded TCRs, reaching significance at thresholds 8, 16 and 32 but not at 4. Because every patient had alopecia, a presumed autoimmune disease, the patients' immune response might differ from that of healthy individuals. DPC sensitization did not change how many TCRs were above 1 in 1000 frequency, and no evidence was found of alterations in global repertoire structure.

Specimen: whole blood, collected in connection with sensitization to the hapten diphenylcyclopropenone (DPC). The receptor's source is a woman between 50 and 59 years old with alopecia areata. Some clones in this sample may be carry-over from other donors' samples. The V gene is TRBV2 and the J gene is TRBJ1-6; the central 8 bases match TRBD1. The DNA reads TGTGCCAGCACCGCGGACAGGGCCAATAATTCACCCCTCCACTTT. It is translated as CASTADRANNSPLHF. With the portions outside the CDR3 filled from the reference TRBV2 and TRBJ1-6 genes, the complete variable region becomes EPEVTQTPSHQVTQMGQEVILRCVPISNHLYFYWYRQILGQKVEFLVSFYNNEISEKSEIFDDQFSVERPDGSNFTLKIRSTKLEDSAMYFCASTADRANNSPLHFGNGTRLTVT.